The present T cell receptor (beta chain) was sequenced within a study of T cell responses to AZD1222 COVID-19 vaccine. Study conclusions and caveats: Without day 14 samples, only post-peak T cell repertoires were studied. The donor group comprised mostly white British people and more females; the analysis possibly underestimated clonal diversity. Rises in breadth and depth of Spike-specific TCRs came after two AZD1222 doses. Unmutated variant regions are reportedly targeted by nearly half of spike-specific TCRs.

On this clone itself: Its matching antigen is unknown.

The V end was cut by 5 bases, the J end by 7 bases, with 17 bases between. The CDR3 is 15 amino acids. Per the germline V gene, CDR1 is MDHEN and CDR2 is SYDVKM. The table came from immunoSEQ multiplex PCR; TCRdb's copy has only in-frame clones and leaves some out. The sample has 100,000 to 150,000 clones, roughly nine tenths seen once. The receptor was derived from an adult in good health. Sequencing was performed on peripheral blood, taken on day 0 of AZD1222 vaccination. V gene TRBV28 combines with J gene TRBJ1-4; D is possibly TRBD1 (5 bases). The CDR3 DNA is TGTGCCAGCAGTCTTCCCCGGGGGGGAGGTGAAAAACTGTTTTTT. This gives the protein CASSLPRGGGEKLFF.